This TCR beta chain was sequenced in a study of memory CD4+ T cells and cytomegalovirus serostatus. Overall study results and limits: CD4+ memory repertoires contained about two fifths of the roughly 160 reported CMV TCRbeta sequences. CMV serostatus prediction reached median AUC approximately 0.96, or 0.89 with US-trained model.

Clones were read by immunoSEQ multiplex PCR, and TCRdb kept only the in-frame ones, dropping some. The sample comprises about 56,000 clones, about 73% of which are singletons, and more than 2.5% rests with the top ten. V gave up 3 bases and J gave up 0 bases, with 6 bases separating them. CDR3 size: 14 residues. Germline assignment: CDR1 SGHRS and CDR2 YFSETQ. Concerning this clone itself: What it recognizes is unknown.

The sort gate was single viable CD3+CD4+CD8-CD45RO+ cells for memory CD4+ T cells. The V call is TRBV5-1, the J call TRBJ2-2; tentative D call: TRBD2 (5 bases). The TCR comes from an adult in good health and CMV-seropositive. The sequenced sample was memory CD4+ T cells from blood. CDR3 DNA: TGCGCCAGCAGCTCACTAGCGAACACCGGGGAGCTGTTTTTT. It is translated as CASSSLANTGELFF.